Listed here are 23 T cell receptor beta chains from one sample, sequenced in a study of blood T cells in healthy people across ages. A sample-barcoded 5' primer and a J-beta primer mix were used in a second PCR of about 7 to 12 cycles. Using its own MiXCR run on the 5' RACE reads, TCRdb lists one record per CDR3 protein. This repertoire shows roughly 730,000 distinct CDR3 sequences, more than 50% found once; its top ten account for around a quarter. The sample comprised blood. The receptors stem from a man aged 35 to 55 in good health.

This clonotype was observed a single time. The chain has TRBV9 and TRBJ1-2; no firm D call. The V end was cut by 0 bases, the J end by 5 bases, with 20 bases between. This CDR3 region has 17 residues. Per the germline V gene, CDR1 is SGDLS and CDR2 is YYNGEE. CDR3 sequence reads: CASSVAASAATIYGYTF. CDR3 bases: TGTGCCAGCAGCGTAGCCGCCTCGGCAGCCACTATATATGGCTACACCTTC.

The rearrangement links TRBV6-5 to TRBJ2-3, with TRBD2 identical over 11 bases. J lost 6 bases, V lost 8 bases, and 10 bases had no gene match. The CDR3 runs to 15 residues. Germline lookup yields CDR1 MNHEY and CDR2 SVGAGI. The CDR3 is CASGSLAGVPDTQYF. CDR3 in DNA: TGTGCCAGCGGGTCACTAGCGGGGGTTCCGGATACGCAGTATTTT.

A few counts support this clonotype. V gene TRBV5-1 combines with J gene TRBJ2-1; 7 bases map to TRBD1. The germline CDR1 and CDR2 sequences are SGHRS and YFSETQ. The CDR3 is 14 residues long. The V gene end was trimmed by 2 bases and the J gene end by 9 bases; junction bases not matched to a gene: 8. CDR3 DNA sequence: TGCGCCAGCAGCTTACCTCCAGGGGGAAGTGAGCAGTTCTTC. It specifies CASSLPPGGSEQFF.

This clonotype was counted between two and nine times. The genes are TRBV20-1 and TRBJ2-5, with TRBD1 matching 7 bases. Germline V gives CDR1 DFQATT, CDR2 SNEGSKA (reference sequence). This CDR3 is built from 15 residues. J gave up 1 base and V 2 bases, and 7 bases lay outside the gene matches. The CDR3 loop reads CSARPGQRFQETQYF. CDR3 DNA: TGCAGTGCTAGACCGGGACAGAGATTCCAAGAGACCCAGTACTTC.

J is TRBJ1-2 and V is TRBV27, with a tentative D call TRBD1 (6 bases). The CDR3 length is 14 residues. V dropped 0 bases and J dropped 2 bases, with 7 bases sitting between them. Looked up from germline, CDR1 is MNHEY and CDR2 is SMNVEV (reference sequence). This chain's CDR3 is CASSLSRGNYGYTF. As DNA, the CDR3 is TGTGCCAGCAGTTTATCCAGGGGCAACTATGGCTACACCTTC.

Written as DNA, the CDR3 is TGTGCCAGCAGCGTGGGCGGAATCTACGAGCAGTACTTC. It is translated as CASSVGGIYEQYF. The chain uses TRBV7-2 and TRBJ2-7; D unclear. V gave up 5 bases and J gave up 3 bases, with 11 bases separating them. CDR1 is SGHTA and CDR2 is FQGNSA in the germline V gene. There are 13 residues in the CDR3.

This rearrangement joins TRBV6-2 or TRBV6-3 to TRBJ2-5; no clear D gene. The CDR3 contains 12 residues. V lost 6 bases, J lost 7 bases, and 12 bases lay in between. The germline CDR1 and CDR2 sequences are MNHEY and SVGEGT. The DNA for the CDR3 is TGTGCCAGCAGGTACACAATGGCGACCCAGTACTTC. It yields the protein CASRYTMATQYF.

The V call is TRBV30, the J call TRBJ1-5; D is possibly TRBD1 (5 bases). Between the trimmed V and J ends, which lost 3 bases and 1 base, there was a span of 10 bases. This CDR3 has 14 residues. Germline V gene data show CDR1 as GTSNPN and CDR2 as SVGIG (reference sequence). CDR3 sequence (DNA): TGTGCCTGGAGAGGGGCTGGCAGCAATCAGCCCCAGCATTTT. This translates into CAWRGAGSNQPQHF.

This clonotype was found a few times. This chain uses TRBV6-1 with TRBJ1-2; D not resolved. The CDR3 totals 15 residues. Trimming removed 6 bases at V and 0 bases at J, with 14 bases between. Germline V gene data show CDR1 as MNHNS and CDR2 as SASEGT. The CDR3 loop is CASSRAGSTNYGYTF. The CDR3 DNA reads as TGTGCCAGCAGCCGCGCGGGATCAACTAACTATGGCTACACCTTC.

The sample holds a few counts of this clonotype. This chain uses TRBV20-1 with TRBJ2-6; a weak D match, TRBD1 (6 bases). V shed 6 bases and J shed 3 bases, with 18 bases lying between them. This CDR3 comprises 16 residues. Per germline, CDR1 DFQATT and CDR2 SNEGSKA (reference sequence). The CDR3 loop is CSAPTGPSVGANVLTF. CDR3 coding DNA: TGCAGTGCACCGACAGGTCCATCCGTTGGGGCCAACGTCCTGACTTTC.

This chain uses TRBV7-3 with TRBJ2-3, with a tentative D call TRBD2 (5 bases). Germline CDR1 is SGHTA and CDR2 is FQGTGA. The CDR3 sequence is 15 residues long. Trimming stripped 2 bases from V and 5 bases from J, with 14 bases between. The CDR3 sequence: CASSLSPGLLDTQYF. CDR3 coding DNA: TGTGCCAGCAGCTTATCGCCGGGGTTGTTAGATACGCAGTATTTT.

This clonotype has only a few counts. The chain employs TRBV6-5 and TRBJ1-1, with 10 positions matching TRBD1. The CDR3 runs 15 residues. Germline CDR1 is MNHEY and CDR2 is SVGAGI. J was trimmed by 5 bases and V by 6 bases; bases with no gene match: 9. Written as DNA, the CDR3 is TGTGCCAGCAGACGCCTCGACAGGGGGCAAACTGAAGCTTTCTTT. Encoded protein: CASRRLDRGQTEAFF.

This sequence joins TRBV7-9 and TRBJ1-2; 10 positions match TRBD1. This CDR3 is built from 16 residues. The ends lost 8 bases at V and 1 base at J; junction bases unmatched: 10. Germline CDR1 SEHNR, CDR2 FQNEAQ (reference sequence). The chain's CDR3 is CASYGTGDPLNYGYTF. The CDR3 region has the DNA TGTGCCAGCTACGGGACAGGGGACCCCCTTAACTATGGCTACACCTTC.

The chain uses TRBV6-1 and TRBJ2-7; possible D gene TRBD1, 5 bases. CDR1 and CDR2 (germline): MNHNS, SASEGT. The V end was cut by 4 bases, the J end by 3 bases, with 10 bases between. CDR3 length: 13 residues. This CDR3 is CASSVEQGYEQYF. The DNA for the CDR3 is TGTGCCAGCAGTGTAGAGCAGGGCTACGAGCAGTACTTC.

The genes are TRBV7-9 and TRBJ2-3, with 10 nucleotides matching TRBD2. The CDR3 has 15 residues. From germline, CDR1 is SEHNR and CDR2 FQNEAQ (reference sequence). J was trimmed by 6 bases and V by 5 bases; bases with no gene match: 8. The CDR3 here is CASSDSGRALDTQYF. For the CDR3, the DNA is TGTGCCAGCAGCGACAGCGGGAGGGCCTTGGATACGCAGTATTTT.

The V and J genes are TRBV4-2 and TRBJ2-7; TRBD2 aligns across 15 bases. The CDR3 is 18 residues long. Germline values: CDR1 LGHNA, CDR2 YNFKEQ. Trimming cost V 1 base and J 3 bases; bases outside gene matches: 7. CDR3 in DNA: TGTGCCAGCAGCCAAGGGACTAGCGGGAGGGCCAGATTCTACGAGCAGTACTTC. It translates to CASSQGTSGRARFYEQYF.

At least ten counts were recorded for this clonotype. The chain uses TRBV25-1 and TRBJ2-6, with D perhaps TRBD1 or TRBD2 (5 bases each). Germline V CDR1 and CDR2: MGHDK, SYGVNS. V lost 1 base and J 4 bases, leaving 11 bases between the germline ends. The CDR3 is 16 amino acids. Written as DNA, the CDR3 is TGTGCCAGCAGTGAATCGAGGGGATCCGGGGCCAACGTCCTGACTTTC. This gives the protein CASSESRGSGANVLTF.

The chain has TRBV10-3 and TRBJ1-2; perhaps TRBD1 as D (6 bases). The ends were cut back, 3 bases at V and 8 bases at J, with 19 bases in the middle. The CDR3 covers 15 residues. Germline CDR1 reads ENHRY; CDR2 reads SYGVKD. The CDR3 here is CAISDNARGSGGYTF. The CDR3 nucleotides are TGTGCCATCAGTGATAATGCCAGGGGATCGGGAGGCTACACCTTC.

The J gene is TRBJ2-6, the V gene TRBV4-1; 9 bases are a match to TRBD1. The CDR3 has 18 residues. CDR1 MGHRA and CDR2 YSYEKL come from the germline V gene. V was clipped by 4 bases and J by 5 bases; unmatched bases: 12. The CDR3 here is CASSLIGTGKLRANVLTF. The CDR3 region has the DNA TGCGCCAGCAGCCTAATCGGGACAGGGAAGCTCAGGGCCAACGTCCTGACTTTC.

The CDR3: CASSPGTLSYEQYF. CDR3 bases: TGTGCCAGCAGTCCCGGGACCCTTTCCTACGAGCAGTACTTC. V and J are TRBV28 and TRBJ2-7, with D perhaps assigned TRBD1 or TRBD2 (5 bases each). CDR1 MDHEN and CDR2 SYDVKM come from the germline V gene. Trimming pared 5 bases from V and 1 base from J, leaving 12 bases between. There are 14 residues in the CDR3.

This chain connects TRBV13 to TRBJ2-7, with unresolved D. Germline values: CDR1 PRHDT, CDR2 FYEKMQ (reference sequence). This CDR3 is built from 15 residues. Trimming removed 5 bases at V and 1 base at J, with 15 bases between. In DNA, the CDR3 is TGTGCCAGCAGCCGCCTGACCGTGGGGTCCTACGAGCAGTACTTC. Amino acid sequence: CASSRLTVGSYEQYF. The full variable domain, with the rest looked up from reference TRBV13 and TRBJ2-7, is AAGVIQSPRHLIKEKRETATLKCYPIPRHDTVYWYQQGPGQDPQFLISFYEKMQSDKGSIPDRFSAQQFSDYHSELNMSSLELGDSALYFCASSRLTVGSYEQYFGPGTRLTVT.

As regards this clonotype: One end of the junction varies from germline; a read error may be responsible. This chain uses TRBV20-1 with TRBJ1-4; D is uncertain. The CDR3 is made up of 13 amino acids. Looked up from germline, CDR1 is DFQATT and CDR2 is SNEGSKA (reference sequence). CDR3 sequence: CGARDGLGEKLFF. The DNA of the CDR3 is TGCGGTGCTAGAGATGGGTTGGGAGAAAAACTGTTTTTT.

The genes are TRBV5-1 and TRBJ2-7, with 11 bases fitting TRBD2. The DNA end is a closer match to TRBJ2-4, so the J assignment may be wrong. The CDR3 loop spans 15 amino acids. Per germline, CDR1 SGHRS and CDR2 YFSETQ. The CDR3 DNA sequence: TGCGCCAGCAGCACCGGGACTAGCGGACGGGGCATTCAGTACTTC. Translation gives CASSTGTSGRGIQYF.